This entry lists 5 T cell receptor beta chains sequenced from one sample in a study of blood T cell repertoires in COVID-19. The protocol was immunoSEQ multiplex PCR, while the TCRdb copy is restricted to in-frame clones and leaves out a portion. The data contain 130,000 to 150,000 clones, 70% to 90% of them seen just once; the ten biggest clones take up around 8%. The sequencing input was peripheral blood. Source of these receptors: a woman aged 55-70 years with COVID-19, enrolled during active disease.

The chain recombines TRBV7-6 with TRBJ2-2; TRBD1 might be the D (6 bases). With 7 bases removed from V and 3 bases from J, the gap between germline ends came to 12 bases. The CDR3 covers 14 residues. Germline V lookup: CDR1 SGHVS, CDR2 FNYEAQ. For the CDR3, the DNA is TGTGCCAGCAACAGGGATGGGTACACCGGGGAGCTGTTTTTT. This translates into CASNRDGYTGELFF.

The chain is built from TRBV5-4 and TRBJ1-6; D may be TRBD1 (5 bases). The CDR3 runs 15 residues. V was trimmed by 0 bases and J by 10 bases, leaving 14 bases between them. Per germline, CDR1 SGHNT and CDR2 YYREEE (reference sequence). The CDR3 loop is CASSLGRGSGSPLHF. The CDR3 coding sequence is TGTGCCAGCAGCTTGGGGCGGGGGTCTGGCTCACCCCTCCACTTT. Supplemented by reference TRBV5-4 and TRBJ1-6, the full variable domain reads ETGVTQSPTHLIKTRGQQVTLRCSSQSGHNTVSWYQQALGQGPQFIFQYYREEENGRGNFPPRFSGLQFPNYSSELNVNALELDDSALYLCASSLGRGSGSPLHFGNGTRLTVT.

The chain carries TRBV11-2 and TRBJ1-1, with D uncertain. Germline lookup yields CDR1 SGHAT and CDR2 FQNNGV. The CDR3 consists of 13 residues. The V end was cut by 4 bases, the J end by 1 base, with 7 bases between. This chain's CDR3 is CASSSPGNTEAFF. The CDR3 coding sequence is TGTGCCAGCAGCTCCCCGGGGAACACTGAAGCTTTCTTT.

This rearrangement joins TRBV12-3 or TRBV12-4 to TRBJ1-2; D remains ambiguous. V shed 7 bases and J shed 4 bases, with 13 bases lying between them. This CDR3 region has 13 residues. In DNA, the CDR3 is TGTGCCAGCACTATTTCGGGGTTCTATGGCTACACCTTC. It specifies CASTISGFYGYTF.

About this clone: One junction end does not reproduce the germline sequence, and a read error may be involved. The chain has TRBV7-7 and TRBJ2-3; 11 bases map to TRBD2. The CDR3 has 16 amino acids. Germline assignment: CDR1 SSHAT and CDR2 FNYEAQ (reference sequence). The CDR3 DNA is TGTGCTAGCAGCCCAAATAGCGGGGGGGCCGGAGATACGCAGTATTTT. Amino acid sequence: CASSPNSGGAGDTQYF.